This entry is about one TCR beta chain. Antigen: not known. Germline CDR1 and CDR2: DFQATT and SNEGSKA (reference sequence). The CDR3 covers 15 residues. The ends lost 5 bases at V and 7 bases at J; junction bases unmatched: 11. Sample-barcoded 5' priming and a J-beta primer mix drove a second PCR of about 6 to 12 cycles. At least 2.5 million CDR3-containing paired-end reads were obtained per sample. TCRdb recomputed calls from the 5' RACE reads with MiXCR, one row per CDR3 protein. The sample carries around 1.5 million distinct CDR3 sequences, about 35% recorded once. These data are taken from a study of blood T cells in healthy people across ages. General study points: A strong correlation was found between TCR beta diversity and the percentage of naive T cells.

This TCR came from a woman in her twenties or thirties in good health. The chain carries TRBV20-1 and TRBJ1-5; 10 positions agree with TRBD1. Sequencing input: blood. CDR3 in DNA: TGCAGTGCTCTACCGACAGGGGGCTTTGGCCAGCCCCAGCATTTT. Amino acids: CSALPTGGFGQPQHF.